What follows are 2 T cell receptor beta chains derived from one specimen sequenced in a study of blood T cell repertoires in COVID-19. Sequencing used immunoSEQ multiplex PCR; TCRdb keeps in-frame clones, though not all of them. Of roughly 250,000 clones listed, around 87% are singletons. The sample comprised peripheral blood. The receptors stem from a woman between 45 and 65 years old with acute or convalescent COVID-19.

The chain employs TRBV20-1 and TRBJ1-2; D gene ambiguous. CDR1 and CDR2 (germline): DFQATT, SNEGSKA (reference sequence). CDR3 length: 11 residues. Deletions cut 6 bases from V and 3 bases from J, with 8 bases between. In DNA form, the CDR3 reads TGCAGTGCAAAAACAGACTATGGCTACACCTTC. Its protein is CSAKTDYGYTF.

Only a few counts were recorded for this clone. The V and J genes are TRBV5-5 and TRBJ2-7; the D is unclear. The CDR3 contains 14 residues. Germline CDR1 and CDR2: SGHKS and YYEKEE (reference sequence). Trimming removed 0 bases from V and 3 bases from J, with 10 bases in between. CDR3 region: CASSLAPVDYEQYF. Written as DNA, the CDR3 is TGTGCCAGCAGCTTGGCACCGGTAGACTACGAGCAGTACTTC.